The 8 T cell receptor beta chains listed next were all sequenced from one sample in a study of shared clonotypes between healthy human individuals. TCRdb's table, derived via immunoSEQ multiplex PCR, lists solely in-frame clones and lacks some. The table lists around 640,000 clones, about 96% of them singletons. CD45RO-negative, CCR7-positively selected cells formed the naive CD8 fraction, excluding terminally differentiated effector memory CD45RA+ cells. The specimen was naive CD8+ T cells sorted from blood. The origin of the receptors is a woman under 40 in good health.

The V and J genes are TRBV7-9 and TRBJ2-5; no reliable D call. V shed 4 bases and J shed 3 bases, with 9 bases lying between them. The CDR3 is 13 residues long. Germline CDR1 and CDR2: SEHNR and FQNEAQ (reference sequence). The CDR3 reads CASSSKLKETQYF. The DNA for the CDR3 is TGTGCCAGCAGCTCCAAGCTTAAAGAGACCCAGTACTTC.

V gene TRBV6-6 combines with J gene TRBJ2-7; 9 nucleotides agree with TRBD2. CDR3 length: 14 residues. Germline V gene data show CDR1 as MNHNY and CDR2 as SVGAGI (reference sequence). Trimming at V came to 2 bases and at J to 4 bases, leaving 3 bases not matched to a gene. CDR3 DNA: TGTGCCAGCAGTTACGCGCGGGAGGGATACGAGCAGTACTTC. It yields the protein CASSYAREGYEQYF.

This clone was detected once. This chain uses TRBV30 with TRBJ2-1, with no clear D. The CDR3 totals 13 residues. CDR1 is GTSNPN, CDR2 SVGIG, per germline (reference sequence). The V gene lost 5 bases and the J gene lost 8 bases, with 16 bases spanning the gap. CDR3 bases: TGTGCCTGGGATGGGGTAGTGTCCGATGAGCAGTTCTTC. Encoded protein: CAWDGVVSDEQFF.

This clone was seen only once. The genes are TRBV5-6 and TRBJ2-4, with 7 bases fitting TRBD2. The CDR3 contains 14 residues. The J segment lost 8 bases and the V segment lost 4 bases, leaving 9 bases of the junction unmatched. The germline V gene has CDR1 SGHDT and CDR2 YYEEEE. CDR3 sequence reads: CASSKPGGTDIQYF. CDR3 bases: TGTGCCAGCAGCAAACCGGGGGGAACGGACATTCAGTACTTC.

This chain links TRBV10-2 with TRBJ2-7; 10 bases match TRBD1. CDR3 length: 15 amino acids. In germline, CDR1 is WSHSY, CDR2 SAAADI. The V segment lost 6 bases and the J segment 2 bases; nucleotides outside the gene matches: 7. The DNA of the CDR3 is TGCGCCAGCAGGTCTACGGGACAGGGGACCTACGAGCAGTACTTC. This sequence encodes CASRSTGQGTYEQYF.

The chain recombines TRBV6-5 with TRBJ2-1; no reliable D call. The V and J ends lost 4 bases and 5 bases respectively, with 12 bases between them. The CDR3 covers 14 residues. The germline gives CDR1 MNHEY, CDR2 SVGAGI. Here the CDR3 DNA reads TGTGCCAGCAGTTTTCAGTTGTCGGACAATGAGCAGTTCTTC. This translates into CASSFQLSDNEQFF.

The rearrangement uses TRBV29-1 and TRBJ2-2; unclear D gene. Germline CDR1 and CDR2: SQVTM and ANQGSEA. The V end lost 4 bases, the J end lost 6 bases, and 9 bases lay between the germline ends. The length of the CDR3 is 12 residues. The CDR3 is CSVGVDPGELFF. The DNA of the CDR3 is TGCAGCGTTGGGGTGGATCCCGGGGAGCTGTTTTTT.

The V and J genes are TRBV19 and TRBJ2-7; 9 nucleotides line up with TRBD1. The CDR3 length is 14 residues. Unmatched junction bases numbered 11, after V lost 9 bases and J lost 5 bases. Germline lookup yields CDR1 LNHDA and CDR2 SQIVND (reference sequence). The CDR3 DNA follows: TGTGCCAGCCAGCCGGGACAGGGTTACCACGAGCAGTACTTC. Protein product: CASQPGQGYHEQYF.